The sample holds many counts of the clone carrying this T cell receptor (beta chain). These data come from a study of T cells in Graves' hyperthyroidism and ophthalmopathy. CDR1 is SNHLY and CDR2 is FYNNEI in the germline V gene. The germline V and J ends were trimmed by 3 bases and 4 bases, with 12 bases remaining between them. The CDR3 runs 14 residues. Amplified TCR beta CDR3 regions came from RNA transcripts. Researchers ran a first-round RT-PCR on the TCR CDR3 using the HTBI primer set. TCRdb re-called the multiplex PCR reads with MiXCR, one entry per CDR3 protein. The sample lists about 500,000 distinct CDR3 sequences, approximately 15% seen once, with around 17% in the top ten. Absent ophthalmopathy progression within 18 months defined stable Graves' hyperthyroidism. Patients aged 18 to 65 had newly diagnosed hyperthyroidism of under 2 months' duration. Diagnoses were made from clinical symptoms, serum measures (thyroxine and TRAb), thyroid ultrasound and orbital computed tomography.

This clonotype was sampled from a woman in her late teens or twenties with Graves' hyperthyroidism. This rearrangement joins TRBV2 to TRBJ1-2; D is uncertain. The sample comprised blood. The DNA for the CDR3 is TGTGCCAGCAGTGAGGAGTTGAACCGCTATGGCTACACCTTC. It codes for CASSEELNRYGYTF.